The entry below gives a single T cell receptor beta chain sequence along with its context. Trimming left V 2 bases short and J 3 bases short, with 14 bases between. Germline V gene data show CDR1 as LGHNA and CDR2 as YSLEER. The CDR3 totals 15 residues. Per the authors' pipeline: The assay estimated nucleated cells by amplifying reference gene primers. Method: immunoSEQ multiplex PCR; TCRdb's copy keeps in-frame clones and lacks some. V, J and clone size reflect that table, while D and trimming were determined from the DNA. Here the sample spans more than 95,000 clones, roughly four fifths being singletons. This sample was included in a study of blood T cell repertoires in COVID-19. The wider study: Some COVID-19 samples were acute and others convalescent; all came from the United States, Italy and Spain. In each case, the material was cDNA or gDNA derived from T cells, B-cell-depleted T cells, or PBMCs.

The sequenced material came from peripheral blood. The source of this sequence is a woman of 80 years or more with active or convalescent COVID-19. The chain employs TRBV4-3 and TRBJ2-7; possibly TRBD2 for D (5 bases). In DNA, the CDR3 is TGCGCCAGCAGCCAAAATGTCCGGGGTCTCTACGAGCAGTACTTC. Amino acid sequence: CASSQNVRGLYEQYF.